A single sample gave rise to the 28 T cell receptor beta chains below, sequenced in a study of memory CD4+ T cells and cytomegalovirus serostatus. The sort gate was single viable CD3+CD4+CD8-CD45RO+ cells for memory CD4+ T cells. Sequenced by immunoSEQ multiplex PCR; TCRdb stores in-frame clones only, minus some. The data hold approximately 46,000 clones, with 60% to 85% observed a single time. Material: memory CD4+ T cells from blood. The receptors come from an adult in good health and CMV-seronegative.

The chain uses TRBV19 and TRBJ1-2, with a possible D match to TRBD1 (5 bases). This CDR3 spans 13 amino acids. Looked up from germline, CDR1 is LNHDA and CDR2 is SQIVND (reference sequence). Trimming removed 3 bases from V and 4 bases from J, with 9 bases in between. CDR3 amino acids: CASSIGAPYGYTF. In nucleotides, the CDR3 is TGTGCCAGTAGTATCGGGGCCCCCTATGGCTACACCTTC.

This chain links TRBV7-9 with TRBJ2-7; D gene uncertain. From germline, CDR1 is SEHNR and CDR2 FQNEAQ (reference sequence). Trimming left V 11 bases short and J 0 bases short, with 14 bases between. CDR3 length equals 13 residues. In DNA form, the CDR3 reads TGTGCCGTTCGAGAACCGGCCTCCTACGAGCAGTACTTC. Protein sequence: CAVREPASYEQYF. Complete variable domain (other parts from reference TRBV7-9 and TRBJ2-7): DTGVSQNPRHKITKRGQNVTFRCDPISEHNRLYWYRQTLGQGPEFLTYFQNEAQLEKSRLLSDRFSAERPKGSFSTLEIQRTEQGDSAMYLCAVREPASYEQYFGPGTRLTVT.

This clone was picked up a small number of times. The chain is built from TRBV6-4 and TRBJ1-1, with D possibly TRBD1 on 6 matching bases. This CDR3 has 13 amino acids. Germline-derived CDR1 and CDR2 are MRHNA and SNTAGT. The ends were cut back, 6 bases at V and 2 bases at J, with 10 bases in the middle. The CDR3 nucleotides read TGTGCCAGCAGAGACAGGTCCAACACTGAAGCTTTCTTT. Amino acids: CASRDRSNTEAFF.

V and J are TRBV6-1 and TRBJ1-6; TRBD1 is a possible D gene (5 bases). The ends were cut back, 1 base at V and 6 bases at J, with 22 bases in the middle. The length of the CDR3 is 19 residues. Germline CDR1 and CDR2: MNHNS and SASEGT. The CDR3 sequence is CASSEGFVGGLSANSPLHF. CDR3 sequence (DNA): TGTGCCAGCAGTGAAGGGTTTGTGGGGGGATTATCCGCTAATTCACCCCTCCACTTT.

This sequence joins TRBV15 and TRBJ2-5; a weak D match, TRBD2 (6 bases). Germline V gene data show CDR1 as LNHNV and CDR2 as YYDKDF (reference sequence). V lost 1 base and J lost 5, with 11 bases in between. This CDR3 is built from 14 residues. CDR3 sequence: CATSRATGDETQYF. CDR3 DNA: TGTGCCACCAGCAGAGCGACGGGGGACGAGACCCAGTACTTC.

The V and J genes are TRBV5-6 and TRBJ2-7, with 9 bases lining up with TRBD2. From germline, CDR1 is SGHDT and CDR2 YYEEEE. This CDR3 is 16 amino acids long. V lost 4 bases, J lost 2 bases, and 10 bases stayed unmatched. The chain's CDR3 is CASSPVRAGGTYEQYF. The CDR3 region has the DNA TGTGCCAGCAGCCCGGTTAGGGCGGGGGGGACCTACGAGCAGTACTTC.

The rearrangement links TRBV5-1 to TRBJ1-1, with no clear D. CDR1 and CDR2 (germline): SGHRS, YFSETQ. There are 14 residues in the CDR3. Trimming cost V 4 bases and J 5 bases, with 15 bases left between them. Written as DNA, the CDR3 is TGCGCCAGCAGCCCTGGTGGGGTTTTGACTGAAGCTTTCTTT. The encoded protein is CASSPGGVLTEAFF.

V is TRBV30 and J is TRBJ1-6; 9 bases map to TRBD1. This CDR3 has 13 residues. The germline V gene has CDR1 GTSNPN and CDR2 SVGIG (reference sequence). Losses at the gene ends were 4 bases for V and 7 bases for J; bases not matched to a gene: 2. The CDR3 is CAWKGTGNSPLHF. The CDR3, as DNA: TGTGCCTGGAAGGGGACAGGGAATTCACCCCTCCACTTT.

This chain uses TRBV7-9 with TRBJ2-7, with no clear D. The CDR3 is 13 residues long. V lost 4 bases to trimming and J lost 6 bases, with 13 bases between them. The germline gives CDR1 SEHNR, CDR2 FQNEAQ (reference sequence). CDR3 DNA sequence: TGTGCCAGCAGCTATAGCCCTACGGGCGAGCAGTACTTC. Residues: CASSYSPTGEQYF.

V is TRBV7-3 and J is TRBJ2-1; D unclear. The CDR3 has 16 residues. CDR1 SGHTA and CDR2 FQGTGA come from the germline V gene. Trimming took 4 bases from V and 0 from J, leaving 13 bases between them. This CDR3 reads CASSSSLLSSYNEQFF. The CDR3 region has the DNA TGTGCCAGCAGCTCCAGTCTCCTGAGCTCCTACAATGAGCAGTTCTTC.

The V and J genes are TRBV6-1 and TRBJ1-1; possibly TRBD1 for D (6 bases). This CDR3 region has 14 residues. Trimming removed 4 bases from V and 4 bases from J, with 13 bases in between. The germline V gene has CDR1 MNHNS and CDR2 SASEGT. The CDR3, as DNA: TGTGCCAGCAGTGCCAGGGGTTTCGGCACTGAAGCTTTCTTT. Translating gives CASSARGFGTEAFF.

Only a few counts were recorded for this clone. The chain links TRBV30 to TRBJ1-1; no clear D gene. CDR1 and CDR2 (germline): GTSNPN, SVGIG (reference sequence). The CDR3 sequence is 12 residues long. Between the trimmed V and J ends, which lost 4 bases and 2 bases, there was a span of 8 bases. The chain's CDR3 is CAWTSANTEAFF. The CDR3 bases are TGTGCCTGGACCTCAGCCAACACTGAAGCTTTCTTT.

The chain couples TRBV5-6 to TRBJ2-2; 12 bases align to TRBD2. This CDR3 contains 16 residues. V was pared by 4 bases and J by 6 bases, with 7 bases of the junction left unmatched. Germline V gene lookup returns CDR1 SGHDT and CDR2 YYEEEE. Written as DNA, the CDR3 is TGTGCCAGCAGCCCTAGCGGGGGGGCCTTACCCGGGGAGCTGTTTTTT. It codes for CASSPSGGALPGELFF.

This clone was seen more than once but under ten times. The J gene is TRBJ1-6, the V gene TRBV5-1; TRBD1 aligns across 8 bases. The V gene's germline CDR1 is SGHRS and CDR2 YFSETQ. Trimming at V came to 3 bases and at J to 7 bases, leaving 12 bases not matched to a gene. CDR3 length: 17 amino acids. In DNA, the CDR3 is TGCGCCAGCAGCTCATATGAGTCGACAGGGGTGAATTCACCCCTCCACTTT. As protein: CASSSYESTGVNSPLHF.

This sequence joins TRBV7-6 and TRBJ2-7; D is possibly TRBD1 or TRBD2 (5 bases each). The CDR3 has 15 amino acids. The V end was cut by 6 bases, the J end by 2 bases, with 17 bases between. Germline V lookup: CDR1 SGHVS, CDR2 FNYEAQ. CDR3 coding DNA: TGTGCCAGCAGTCCTCCCGAGGGGTTACCCTACGAGCAGTACTTC. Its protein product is CASSPPEGLPYEQYF.

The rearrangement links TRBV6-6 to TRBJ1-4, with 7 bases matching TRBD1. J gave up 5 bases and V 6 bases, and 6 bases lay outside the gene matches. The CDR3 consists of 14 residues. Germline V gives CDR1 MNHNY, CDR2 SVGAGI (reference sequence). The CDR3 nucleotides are TGTGCCAGCAGGGCACAGGGGAAGAATGAAAAACTGTTTTTT. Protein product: CASRAQGKNEKLFF.

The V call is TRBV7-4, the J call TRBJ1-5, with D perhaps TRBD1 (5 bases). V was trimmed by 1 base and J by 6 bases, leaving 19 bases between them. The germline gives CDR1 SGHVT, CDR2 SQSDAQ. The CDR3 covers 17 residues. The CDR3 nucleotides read TGTGCCAGCAGCTTAGTTCGGCGGCAGGGCCCTTTTCAGCCCCAGCATTTT. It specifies CASSLVRRQGPFQPQHF.

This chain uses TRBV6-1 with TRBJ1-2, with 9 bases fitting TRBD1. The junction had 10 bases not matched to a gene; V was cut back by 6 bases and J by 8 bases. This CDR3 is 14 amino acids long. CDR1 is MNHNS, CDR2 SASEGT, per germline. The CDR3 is CASRHPGQGRGYTF. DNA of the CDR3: TGTGCCAGCAGACATCCGGGACAGGGAAGGGGCTACACCTTC.

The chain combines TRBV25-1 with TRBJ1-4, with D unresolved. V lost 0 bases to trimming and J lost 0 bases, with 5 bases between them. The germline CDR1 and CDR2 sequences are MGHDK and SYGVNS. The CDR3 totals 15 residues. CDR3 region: CASSEYGSTNEKLFF. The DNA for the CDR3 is TGTGCCAGCAGTGAATACGGTTCAACTAATGAAAAACTGTTTTTT.

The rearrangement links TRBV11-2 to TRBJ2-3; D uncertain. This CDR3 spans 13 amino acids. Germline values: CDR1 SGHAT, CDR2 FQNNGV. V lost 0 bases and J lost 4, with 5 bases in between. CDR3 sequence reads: CASSLDRADTQYF. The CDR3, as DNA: TGTGCCAGCAGCTTAGATCGAGCAGATACGCAGTATTTT.

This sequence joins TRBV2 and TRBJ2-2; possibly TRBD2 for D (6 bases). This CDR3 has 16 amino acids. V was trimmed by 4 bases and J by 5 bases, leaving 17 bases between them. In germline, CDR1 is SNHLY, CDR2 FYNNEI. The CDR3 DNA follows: TGTGCCAGCAGTGTGGTGGGGGGTCCCATGACCGGGGAGCTGTTTTTT. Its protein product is CASSVVGGPMTGELFF.

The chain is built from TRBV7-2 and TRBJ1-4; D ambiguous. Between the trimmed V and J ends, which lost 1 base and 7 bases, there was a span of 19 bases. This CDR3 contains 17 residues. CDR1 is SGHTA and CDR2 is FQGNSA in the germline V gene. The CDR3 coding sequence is TGTGCCAGCAGCTTAGAGTTTGGTGGTAGTAGGCGTGAAAAACTGTTTTTT. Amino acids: CASSLEFGGSRREKLFF.

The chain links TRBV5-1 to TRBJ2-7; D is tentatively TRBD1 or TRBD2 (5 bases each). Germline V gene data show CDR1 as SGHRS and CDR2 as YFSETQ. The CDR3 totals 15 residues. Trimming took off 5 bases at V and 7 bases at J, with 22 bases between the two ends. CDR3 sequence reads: CASRTGTGKAWEQYF. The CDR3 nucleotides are TGCGCCAGCAGAACCGGGACGGGAAAAGCATGGGAGCAGTACTTC.

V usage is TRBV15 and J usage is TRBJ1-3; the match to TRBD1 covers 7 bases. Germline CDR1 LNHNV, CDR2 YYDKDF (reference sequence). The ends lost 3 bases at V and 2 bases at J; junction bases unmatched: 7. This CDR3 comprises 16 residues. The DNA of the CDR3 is TGTGCCACCAGCAGCCCCCTACAGGGGACTGGAAACACCATATATTTT. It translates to CATSSPLQGTGNTIYF.

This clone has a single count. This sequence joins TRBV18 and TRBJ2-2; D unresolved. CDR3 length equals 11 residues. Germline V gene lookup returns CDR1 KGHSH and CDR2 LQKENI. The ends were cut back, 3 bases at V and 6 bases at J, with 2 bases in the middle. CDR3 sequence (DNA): TGTGCCAGCTCACCCCCCGGGGAGCTGTTTTTT. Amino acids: CASSPPGELFF.

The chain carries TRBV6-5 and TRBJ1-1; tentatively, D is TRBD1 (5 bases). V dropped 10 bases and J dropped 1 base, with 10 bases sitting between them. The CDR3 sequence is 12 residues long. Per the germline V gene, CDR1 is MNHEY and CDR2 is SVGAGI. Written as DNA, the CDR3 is TGTGCCATCAGGGACCCGAACACTGAAGCTTTCTTT. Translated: CAIRDPNTEAFF.

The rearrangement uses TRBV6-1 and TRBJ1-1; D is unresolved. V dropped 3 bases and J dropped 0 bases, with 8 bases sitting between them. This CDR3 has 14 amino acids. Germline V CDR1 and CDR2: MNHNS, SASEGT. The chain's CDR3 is CASSEGFLNTEAFF. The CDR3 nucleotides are TGTGCCAGCAGTGAGGGGTTTTTGAACACTGAAGCTTTCTTT.

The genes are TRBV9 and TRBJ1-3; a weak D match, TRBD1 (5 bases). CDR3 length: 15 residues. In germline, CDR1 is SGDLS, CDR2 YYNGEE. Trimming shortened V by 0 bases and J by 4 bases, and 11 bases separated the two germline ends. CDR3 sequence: CASSVAGQNGNTIYF. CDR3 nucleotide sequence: TGTGCCAGCAGCGTAGCTGGACAAAACGGAAACACCATATATTTT.